This T cell receptor (beta chain) was sequenced for a study of cytomegalovirus exposure and HLA in healthy donors. About this clone itself: Its antigen is not known.

The CDR3 length is 15 residues. Trimming at V came to 3 bases and at J to 8 bases, leaving 6 bases not matched to a gene. Germline V gives CDR1 SGHNT, CDR2 YENEEA. Primers: 60 Vbeta forward and 13 Jbeta reverse. The data were produced by immunoSEQ multiplex PCR, yet TCRdb's version contains in-frame clones alone and is incomplete. Of about 140,000 clones in the sample, 75% are singletons; the top ten hold 11%. Points from the study as a whole: Later on, an analysis tied 15,000 to 20,000 TCR beta sequences to HLA alleles at 0.05 false discovery rate. Later work showed greater clonal expansion in HLA-associated TCR beta chains than in equally common others.

The TCR was taken from a man aged 18 to 29 in good health and CMV-seropositive. The V and J genes are TRBV11-3 and TRBJ2-1; TRBD2 aligns across 11 bases. The sample comprised PBMCs. The CDR3 DNA reads TGTGCCAGCAGCTTGACTAGCGGGATAGGGTATGAGCAGTTCTTC. Protein: CASSLTSGIGYEQFF.